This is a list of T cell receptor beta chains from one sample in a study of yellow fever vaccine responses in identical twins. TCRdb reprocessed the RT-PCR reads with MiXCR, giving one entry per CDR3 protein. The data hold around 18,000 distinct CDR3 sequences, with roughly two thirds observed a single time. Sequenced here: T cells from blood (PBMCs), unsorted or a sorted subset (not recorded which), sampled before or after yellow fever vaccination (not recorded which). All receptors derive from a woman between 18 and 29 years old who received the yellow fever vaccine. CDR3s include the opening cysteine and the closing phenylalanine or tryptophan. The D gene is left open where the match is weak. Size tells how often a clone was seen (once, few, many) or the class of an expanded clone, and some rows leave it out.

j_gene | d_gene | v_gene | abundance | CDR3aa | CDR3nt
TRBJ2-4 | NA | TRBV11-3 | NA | CASSLVGGGLDIQYF | TGTGCCAGCAGCTTAGTAGGGGGGGGCCTGGACATTCAGTACTTC
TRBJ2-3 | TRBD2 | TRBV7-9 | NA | CASSLLGGTDTQYF | TGTGCCAGCAGCCTTCTGGGGGGGACAGATACGCAGTATTTT
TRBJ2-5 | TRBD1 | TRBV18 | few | CASSPQTPGQGKETQYF | TGTGCCAGCTCACCGCAAACCCCGGGACAGGGAAAAGAGACCCAGTACTTC
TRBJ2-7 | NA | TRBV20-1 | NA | CSARLADYEQYF | TGCAGTGCTAGACTAGCTGATTACGAGCAGTACTTC
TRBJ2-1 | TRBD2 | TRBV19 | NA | CASSTGLGLNNEQFF | TGTGCCAGTAGCACGGGACTAGGACTAAACAATGAGCAGTTCTTC
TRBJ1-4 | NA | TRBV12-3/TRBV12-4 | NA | CASSLGGIRLFF | TGTGCCAGCAGTTTAGGGGGCATAAGGCTGTTTTTT
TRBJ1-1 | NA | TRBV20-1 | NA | CSARDPVNTEAFF | TGCAGTGCTAGAGATCCAGTGAACACTGAAGCTTTCTTT
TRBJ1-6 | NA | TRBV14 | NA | CASSQVPQETGNSPLHF | TGTGCCAGCAGCCAAGTTCCTCAGGAAACTGGGAATTCACCCCTCCACTTT
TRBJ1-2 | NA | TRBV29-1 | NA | CSVLQTGNYGYTF | TGCAGCGTCCTCCAGACGGGGAACTATGGCTACACCTTC
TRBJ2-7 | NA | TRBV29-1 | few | CSVVLGGENEQYF | TGCAGCGTTGTTTTAGGGGGAGAAAACGAGCAGTACTTC
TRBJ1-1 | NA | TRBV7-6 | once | CASSLAGVENEAFF | TGTGCCAGCAGCTTAGCGGGGGTGGAAAACGAAGCTTTCTTT
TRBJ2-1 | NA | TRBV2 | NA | CATILQRSNNEQFF | TGTGCCACCATCCTACAGCGTTCCAACAATGAGCAGTTCTTC
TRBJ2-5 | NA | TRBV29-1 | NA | CSVDRGGVEAQYF | TGCAGCGTTGATCGGGGCGGGGTAGAGGCCCAGTACTTC
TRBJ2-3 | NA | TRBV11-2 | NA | CASSSYTTDTQYF | TGTGCCAGCAGCAGCTACACCACAGATACGCAGTATTTT
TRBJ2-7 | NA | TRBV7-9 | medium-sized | CASSLAGYYEQYF | TGTGCCAGCAGCTTAGCGGGGTACTACGAGCAGTACTTC
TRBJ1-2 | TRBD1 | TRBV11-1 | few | CASSDRQGTGYGYTF | TGTGCCAGCAGCGACAGACAGGGGACCGGCTATGGCTACACCTTC
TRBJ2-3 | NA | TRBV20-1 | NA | CSATVGGLGTDTQYF | TGCAGTGCTACCGTGGGGGGGCTAGGCACAGATACGCAGTATTTT
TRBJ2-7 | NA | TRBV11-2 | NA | CASSLDRRAYEQYF | TGTGCCAGCAGCTTAGATCGCAGGGCCTACGAGCAGTACTTC
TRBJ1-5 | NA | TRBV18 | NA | CASSPTPSSLNNQPQHF | TGTGCCAGCTCACCCACCCCCAGCTCTTTGAACAATCAGCCCCAGCATTTT
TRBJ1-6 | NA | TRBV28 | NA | CASNSPLHF | TGTGCCAGCAATTCACCCCTCCACTTT
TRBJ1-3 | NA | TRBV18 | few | CASSQGQNSGNTIYF | TGTGCCAGCTCACAAGGACAGAACTCTGGAAACACCATATATTTT
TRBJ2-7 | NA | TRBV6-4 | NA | CASSDPGRSTYEQYF | TGTGCCAGCAGTGACCCGGGACGCTCAACCTACGAGCAGTACTTC
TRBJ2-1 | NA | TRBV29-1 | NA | CSVAGIPSEQFF | TGCAGCGTTGCCGGGATTCCTAGTGAGCAGTTCTTC
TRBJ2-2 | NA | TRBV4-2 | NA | CASSQEYGTGELFF | TGTGCCAGCAGCCAAGAATATGGGACCGGGGAGCTGTTTTTT
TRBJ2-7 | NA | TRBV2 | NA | CASTQARVSYEQYF | TGTGCCAGCACTCAAGCCCGGGTCTCCTACGAGCAGTACTTC
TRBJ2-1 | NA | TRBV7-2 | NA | CASSYSYGDNEQFF | TGTGCCAGCAGCTACAGTTATGGGGACAATGAGCAGTTCTTC
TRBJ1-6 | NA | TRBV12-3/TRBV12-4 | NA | CATQGGITSPLHF | TGTGCCACCCAAGGGGGTATTACTTCACCCCTCCACTTT
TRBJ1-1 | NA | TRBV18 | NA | CASSPLDQGTEAFF | TGTGCCAGCTCACCCCTAGACCAGGGGACTGAAGCTTTCTTT
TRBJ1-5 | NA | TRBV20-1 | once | CSAQTTGPYSNQPQHF | TGCAGTGCTCAGACGACAGGACCATATAGCAATCAGCCCCAGCATTTT
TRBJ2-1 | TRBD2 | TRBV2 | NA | CASRGTSGNNEQFF | TGTGCCAGCAGGGGGACTAGCGGGAACAATGAGCAGTTCTTC
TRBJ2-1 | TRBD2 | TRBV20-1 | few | CSARDRLAGTNEQFF | TGCAGTGCTAGAGACCGACTAGCGGGGACCAATGAGCAGTTCTTC
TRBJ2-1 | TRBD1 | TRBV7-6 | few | CASSSGGSGQFF | TGTGCCAGCAGCTCAGGGGGTTCAGGGCAGTTCTTC
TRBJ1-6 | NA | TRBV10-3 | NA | CAIKATAANNSPLHF | TGTGCCATCAAGGCGACAGCAGCGAATAATTCACCCCTCCACTTT
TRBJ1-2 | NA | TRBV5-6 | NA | CASLLSWGDGYTF | TGTGCCAGCTTGCTTTCGTGGGGCGATGGCTACACCTTC
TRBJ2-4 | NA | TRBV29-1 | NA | CSAAETAKNIQYF | TGCAGTGCGGCGGAGACCGCCAAAAACATTCAGTACTTC
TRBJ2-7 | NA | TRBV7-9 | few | CASSPQYEQYF | TGTGCCAGCAGCCCTCAATACGAGCAGTACTTC
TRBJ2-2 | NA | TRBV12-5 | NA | CASGLLTGELFF | TGTGCTAGTGGTTTGTTGACCGGGGAGCTGTTTTTT
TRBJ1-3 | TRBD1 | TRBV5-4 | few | CASSGTGGNTIYF | TGTGCCAGCAGTGGGACAGGCGGAAACACCATATATTTT
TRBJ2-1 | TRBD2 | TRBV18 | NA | CASSPTGTSIHEQFF | TGTGCCAGCTCACCAACCGGGACTAGCATTCATGAGCAGTTCTTC
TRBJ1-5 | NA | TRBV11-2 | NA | CASSTQGNQPQHF | TGTGCCAGCAGCACCCAAGGCAATCAGCCCCAGCATTTT
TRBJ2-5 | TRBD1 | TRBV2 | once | CASSSPGQGKETQYF | TGTGCCAGCAGTTCACCGGGACAGGGAAAAGAGACCCAGTACTTC
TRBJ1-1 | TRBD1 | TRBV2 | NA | CASRDRVNRLIEAFF | TGTGCCAGCAGGGACAGGGTGAATCGGTTGATTGAAGCTTTCTTT
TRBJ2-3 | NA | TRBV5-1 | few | CASSPDGHLTDTQYF | TGCGCCAGCAGCCCAGACGGGCACCTCACAGATACGCAGTATTTT
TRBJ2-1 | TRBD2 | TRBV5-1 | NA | CASRQALAGGNNEQFF | TGCGCCAGCAGACAGGCTCTAGCGGGGGGGAACAATGAGCAGTTCTTC
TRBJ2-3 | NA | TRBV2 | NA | CASSEQASDTQYF | TGTGCCAGCAGTGAACAGGCGTCAGATACGCAGTATTTT
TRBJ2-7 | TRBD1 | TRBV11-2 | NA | CASSSPGTGAYEQYF | TGTGCCAGCAGCTCCCCCGGGACAGGGGCCTACGAGCAGTACTTC
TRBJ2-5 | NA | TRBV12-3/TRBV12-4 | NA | CASSPPPGTQHNKETQYF | TGTGCCAGCAGTCCCCCCCCCGGGACCCAGCATAACAAAGAGACCCAGTACTTC
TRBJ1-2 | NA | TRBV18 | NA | CASSPQGSADGYTF | TGTGCCAGCTCACCACAGGGAAGTGCGGATGGCTACACCTTC
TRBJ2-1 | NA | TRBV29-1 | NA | CSVAVNEQFF | TGCAGCGTTGCCGTCAATGAGCAGTTCTTC
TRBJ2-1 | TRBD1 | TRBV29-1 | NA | CSVTPTGRNEQFF | TGCAGCGTGACCCCGACAGGGCGCAATGAGCAGTTCTTC